The 26 T cell receptor beta chains in this list originate from one sample, sequenced in a study of blood T cell repertoires in COVID-19. This table comes from immunoSEQ multiplex PCR, and its TCRdb copy is limited to in-frame clones, with some not included. The sample contains about 360,000 clones, 75% to 90% of which appear only once. The material sequenced was peripheral blood. The source is a woman aged 55-75 years with COVID-19, enrolled during active disease.

The DNA of the CDR3 is TGTGCCAGCAGCAAACCTAGCCGCACAGATACGCAGTATTTT. It translates to CASSKPSRTDTQYF. The genes are TRBV5-4 and TRBJ2-3; possibly TRBD2 for D (5 bases). In germline, CDR1 is SGHNT, CDR2 YYREEE (reference sequence). Deletions cut 4 bases from V and 1 base from J, with 10 bases between. This CDR3 is 14 amino acids long.

This chain links TRBV5-1 with TRBJ2-3, with TRBD1 matching over 10 bases. CDR3 size: 17 residues. Germline V gene sequence: CDR1 SGHRS, CDR2 YFSETQ. V was pared by 0 bases and J by 1 base, with 5 bases of the junction left unmatched. In nucleotides, the CDR3 is TGCGCCAGCAGCTTGGAGAGCGGGACAGGGGGCACAGATACGCAGTATTTT. It specifies CASSLESGTGGTDTQYF.

The chain uses TRBV15 and TRBJ1-4, with 9 positions matching TRBD1. Germline V gene lookup returns CDR1 LNHNV and CDR2 YYDKDF (reference sequence). The CDR3 is 16 amino acids. V gave up 0 bases and J gave up 5 bases; unmatched junction bases: 4. In DNA, the CDR3 is TGTGCCACCAGCAGAGATACCGGGACAGGGAATGAAAAACTGTTTTTT. Translated: CATSRDTGTGNEKLFF.

The chain carries TRBV18 and TRBJ2-3, with TRBD2 matching over 15 bases. The trim removed 4 bases at V and 5 bases at J, leaving 4 bases unmatched. The CDR3 sequence is 16 residues long. Germline values: CDR1 KGHSH, CDR2 LQKENI. This CDR3 is CASSRTSGGAGDTQYF. DNA of the CDR3: TGTGCCAGCTCACGGACTAGCGGGGGGGCCGGAGATACGCAGTATTTT.

The rearrangement uses TRBV12-3 or TRBV12-4 and TRBJ1-1, with D unresolved. This CDR3 contains 13 residues. With 1 base removed from V and 6 bases from J, the gap between germline ends came to 9 bases. CDR3 amino acids: CASSLVEGAEAFF. The CDR3 bases are TGTGCCAGCAGTTTAGTAGAGGGCGCTGAAGCTTTCTTT.

V gene TRBV4-1 combines with J gene TRBJ1-5; D gene ambiguous. The CDR3 is made up of 20 amino acids. Trimming pared 1 base from V and 1 base from J, leaving 23 bases between. Germline CDR1 MGHRA, CDR2 YSYEKL. DNA for the CDR3: TGCGCCAGCAGCCAAGGGCGGGCCAGATTTTGGGTTGTCAGCAATCAGCCCCAGCATTTT. Encoded protein: CASSQGRARFWVVSNQPQHF.

The V and J genes are TRBV19 and TRBJ2-3, with 12 bases matching TRBD2. J gave up 8 bases and V 7 bases, and 10 bases lay outside the gene matches. This CDR3 is 15 amino acids long. Germline V gives CDR1 LNHDA, CDR2 SQIVND (reference sequence). CDR3 coding DNA: TGTGCCAGTACCTACGCTAGCGGGGGGGCCGCTACGCAGTATTTT. Translation gives CASTYASGGAATQYF.

The table lists this clone with a count of one. The rearrangement joins TRBV6-5 to TRBJ1-1; 8 bases map to TRBD1. The CDR3 contains 14 residues. V was pared by 7 bases and J by 5 bases, with 9 bases of the junction left unmatched. Germline CDR1 is MNHEY and CDR2 is SVGAGI. As DNA, the CDR3 is TGTGCCAGCACATCGTCAGGGGGCGGAACTGAAGCTTTCTTT. This translates into CASTSSGGGTEAFF.

The chain employs TRBV6-4 and TRBJ2-5; TRBD2 agrees at 9 bases. Germline CDR1 and CDR2: MRHNA and SNTAGT. The CDR3 length is 16 residues. V shed 6 bases and J 5 bases; nucleotides not matched to a gene: 13. CDR3 sequence: CASRGTVAGAGETQYF. For the CDR3, the DNA is TGTGCCAGCAGGGGCACGGTAGCGGGGGCCGGGGAGACCCAGTACTTC.

The CDR3 region is CASSPQQEGVGTEAFF. CDR3 DNA sequence: TGTGCCAGCAGCCCTCAGCAAGAAGGGGTGGGCACTGAAGCTTTCTTT. The V call is TRBV7-3, the J call TRBJ1-1, with D possibly TRBD1 on 5 matching bases. Germline V CDR1 and CDR2: SGHTA, FQGTGA. The V end lost 5 bases, the J end lost 4 bases, and 20 bases lay between the germline ends. CDR3 length equals 16 residues.

The genes are TRBV28 and TRBJ1-2; no clear D. V shed 6 bases and J shed 3 bases, with 17 bases lying between them. This CDR3 has 15 residues. Germline V CDR1 and CDR2: MDHEN, SYDVKM. This chain's CDR3 is CASSLGGGSYYGYTF. The CDR3 nucleotides read TGTGCCAGCAGCCTAGGCGGAGGGTCCTACTATGGCTACACCTTC.

The rearrangement links TRBV7-2 to TRBJ1-2, with 7 bases lining up with TRBD1. V lost 1 base to trimming and J lost 3 bases; unmatched junction nucleotides: 5. From germline, CDR1 is SGHTA and CDR2 FQGNSA. The CDR3 contains 15 residues. The CDR3 DNA follows: TGTGCCAGCAGCTTAGACCCCGGGACAGACTATGGCTACACCTTC. It specifies CASSLDPGTDYGYTF.

J is TRBJ1-1 and V is TRBV4-1; tentatively, D is TRBD1 (5 bases). V was pared by 1 base and J by 5 bases, with 14 bases between. The CDR3 runs to 15 residues. CDR1 and CDR2 (germline): MGHRA, YSYEKL. The CDR3 sequence: CASSQVTGIETEAFF. In DNA, the CDR3 is TGCGCCAGCAGCCAAGTAACAGGTATCGAGACTGAAGCTTTCTTT.

The genes are TRBV5-6 and TRBJ2-4; D gene unclear. Between the trimmed V and J ends, which lost 3 bases and 5 bases, there was a span of 9 bases. From germline, CDR1 is SGHDT and CDR2 YYEEEE. The CDR3 length is 13 residues. CDR3 sequence: CASSYSGENIQYF. As DNA, the CDR3 is TGTGCCAGCAGCTATTCAGGTGAAAACATTCAGTACTTC.

The V gene is TRBV30, the J gene TRBJ1-1; 8 bases map to TRBD1. V dropped 3 bases and J dropped 0; count of bases not matched to a gene: 6. The germline gives CDR1 GTSNPN, CDR2 SVGIG (reference sequence). The CDR3 runs to 15 residues. The CDR3 loop is CAWSRRDRLNTEAFF. Written as DNA, the CDR3 is TGTGCCTGGAGCCGACGGGACAGGTTGAACACTGAAGCTTTCTTT.

The chain employs TRBV12-2 and TRBJ2-7; the DNA was not compared with TRBD2, the D call given in the table. TRBV12-2 is noted as a pseudogene. The CDR3 extends over 11 amino acids. Here the CDR3 DNA reads TGTGCAAATGTGAGCTCCTACGAGCAGTACTTC. Its protein product is CANVSSYEQYF.

The V gene is TRBV5-1, the J gene TRBJ1-1; the D gene is possibly TRBD1 (5 bases). From germline, CDR1 is SGHRS and CDR2 YFSETQ. The CDR3 consists of 15 residues. Trimming took 0 bases from V and 2 from J, leaving 11 bases between them. In DNA, the CDR3 is TGCGCCAGCAGCTTGGGACAGCCACCCAACACTGAAGCTTTCTTT. It encodes CASSLGQPPNTEAFF.

The chain links TRBV11-2 to TRBJ1-2; 7 nucleotides agree with TRBD1. This CDR3 is built from 16 residues. With 6 bases clipped from V and 2 bases from J, the junction kept 12 bases outside the gene matches. CDR1 and CDR2 from the germline V gene are SGHAT and FQNNGV. CDR3 DNA sequence: TGTGCCAGCAGTCCCGCGCCGGACAGGCCCAACTATGGCTACACCTTC. Translated, it gives CASSPAPDRPNYGYTF. Variable domain in full (rest from reference TRBV11-2 and TRBJ1-2): EAGVAQSPRYKIIEKRQSVAFWCNPISGHATLYWYQQILGQGPKLLIQFQNNGVVDDSQLPKDRFSAERLKGVDSTLKIQPAKLEDSAVYLCASSPAPDRPNYGYTFGSGTRLTVV.

This chain connects TRBV19 to TRBJ1-4; 10 nucleotides agree with TRBD1. This CDR3 contains 14 residues. V lost 10 bases, J lost 3 bases, and 5 bases stayed unmatched. Germline V gene data show CDR1 as LNHDA and CDR2 as SQIVND (reference sequence). The CDR3 loop is CATSDRGPNEKLFF. The CDR3 bases are TGTGCCACCTCAGACAGGGGGCCTAATGAAAAACTGTTTTTT. Combining the CDR3 with reference TRBV19 and TRBJ1-4 gives the whole variable domain DGGITQSPKYLFRKEGQNVTLSCEQNLNHDAMYWYRQDPGQGLRLIYYSQIVNDFQKGDIAEGYSVSREKKESFPLTVTSAQKNPTAFYLCATSDRGPNEKLFFGSGTQLSVL.

The chain combines TRBV10-2 with TRBJ1-2, with 7 bases that match TRBD1. Germline V lookup: CDR1 WSHSY, CDR2 SAAADI. The CDR3 has 13 residues. The V and J ends lost 4 bases and 4 bases, in that order; junction bases with no gene match: 3. The CDR3 is CASSADRVYGYTF. CDR3 in DNA: TGCGCCAGCAGTGCCGACAGGGTCTATGGCTACACCTTC.

The chain carries TRBV2 and TRBJ2-1, with 9 bases fitting TRBD1. CDR3 length equals 11 residues. Germline loops: CDR1 SNHLY, CDR2 FYNNEI. The junction had 5 bases not matched to a gene; V was cut back by 10 bases and J by 10 bases. CDR3 in amino acids: CANTGGWEQFF. The CDR3 DNA reads TGTGCCAATACAGGGGGCTGGGAGCAGTTCTTC.

The gene calls are TRBV6-6 and TRBJ1-1; 9 bases are shared with TRBD1. The CDR3 length is 15 residues. The trim removed 2 bases at V and 1 base at J, leaving 2 bases unmatched. Germline V CDR1 and CDR2: MNHNY, SVGAGI (reference sequence). The CDR3 DNA reads TGTGCCAGCAGTTACCTGGACAGGGGGAACACTGAAGCTTTCTTT. Translation gives CASSYLDRGNTEAFF.

V is TRBV7-2 and J is TRBJ1-3; 10 nucleotides line up with TRBD1. This CDR3 is 16 amino acids long. V gave up 4 bases and J gave up 2 bases; unmatched junction bases: 5. The germline V gene has CDR1 SGHTA and CDR2 FQGNSA. CDR3 sequence: CASSYTGTGAGNTIYF. CDR3 nucleotides: TGTGCCAGCAGCTACACCGGGACAGGGGCTGGAAACACCATATATTTT.

The V and J genes are TRBV6-2 or TRBV6-3 and TRBJ1-2; a possible D gene is TRBD1 (6 bases). The CDR3 has 13 amino acids. V dropped 6 bases and J dropped 2 bases, with 10 bases sitting between them. Germline values: CDR1 MNHEY, CDR2 SVGEGT. CDR3 amino acids: CASSRGHNYGYTF. CDR3 nucleotide sequence: TGTGCCAGCAGCAGGGGACACAACTATGGCTACACCTTC.

This clone was counted a few times. The V and J genes are TRBV11-2 and TRBJ2-2; possibly TRBD1 for D (6 bases). The germline V gene encodes CDR1 SGHAT and CDR2 FQNNGV. This CDR3 is 15 amino acids long. V was shortened by 1 base and J by 3 bases, with 9 bases between the two germline ends. This CDR3 is CASSLGRGYTGELFF. In DNA form, the CDR3 reads TGTGCCAGCAGCTTAGGCAGGGGCTACACCGGGGAGCTGTTTTTT. Full variable domain (outside the CDR3, taken from reference TRBV11-2 and TRBJ2-2): EAGVAQSPRYKIIEKRQSVAFWCNPISGHATLYWYQQILGQGPKLLIQFQNNGVVDDSQLPKDRFSAERLKGVDSTLKIQPAKLEDSAVYLCASSLGRGYTGELFFGEGSRLTVL.

The rearrangement joins TRBV6-5 to TRBJ1-6, with 8 nucleotides matching TRBD1. This CDR3 has 15 amino acids. V lost 1 base, J lost 9 bases, and 5 bases stayed unmatched. Germline CDR1 MNHEY, CDR2 SVGAGI. CDR3: CASSYFQGATSPLHF. The CDR3 region has the DNA TGTGCCAGCAGTTACTTTCAGGGGGCAACTTCACCCCTCCACTTT.